Each of the 17 T cell receptor beta chains below was sequenced from the same sample in a study of shared clonotypes between healthy human individuals. The repertoire was sequenced with immunoSEQ multiplex PCR; TCRdb's copy has only in-frame clones and lacks some. Of 2 million to 3 million clones in the sample, over 85% were seen once. Sequenced material: naive CD4+ T cells from PBMCs. Indicated subset: CD45RA+ positively selected. The receptors were sampled from a man aged 18 to 29 in good health. Some clones in this sample may be carry-over from other donors' samples.

Comment on this clone: Possible read error: a much larger clone is one base away. This same CDR3 is encoded by further DNA sequences in the sample. CDR3 nucleotide sequence: TGTGCCAGCAGCTTAAGCGGGGAGCTGTTTTTT. Amino acids: CASSLSGELFF. The gene calls are TRBV7-3 and TRBJ2-2, with D hard to call. Trimming removed 1 base from V and 7 bases from J, with 1 base in between. Per germline, CDR1 SGHTA and CDR2 FQGTGA. CDR3 length: 11 residues.

This chain uses TRBV7-2 with TRBJ2-3; D not resolved. The length of the CDR3 is 15 residues. Trimming cost V 4 bases and J 1 base, with 12 bases left between them. Germline V gene sequence: CDR1 SGHTA, CDR2 FQGNSA. This CDR3 is CASSYLGPGTDTQYF. The CDR3 bases are TGTGCCAGCAGCTACCTAGGTCCTGGCACAGATACGCAGTATTTT.

The chain uses TRBV7-2 and TRBJ2-1; D perhaps matches TRBD2 (6 bases). The CDR3 has 17 amino acids. V was cut by 5 bases and J by 0 bases, with 17 bases left in between. Per germline, CDR1 SGHTA and CDR2 FQGNSA. For the CDR3, the DNA is TGTGCCAGCAGCCGGGGACTTATCCCCAGCTCCTACAATGAGCAGTTCTTC. Translated, it gives CASSRGLIPSSYNEQFF.

The CDR3 region has the DNA TGTGCCAGCAGCCCATCGGATTGGACAGGGGGGAGGACAGATACGCAGTATTTT. As protein: CASSPSDWTGGRTDTQYF. The J gene is TRBJ2-3, the V gene TRBV7-9, with TRBD1 identical over 10 bases. The germline gives CDR1 SEHNR, CDR2 FQNEAQ (reference sequence). V gave up 5 bases and J gave up 3 bases; unmatched junction bases: 14. The CDR3 loop spans 18 amino acids.

On this clone: Other DNA variants within this sample encode the same CDR3. The chain employs TRBV5-1 and TRBJ1-2; 7 bases line up with TRBD1. V gave up 0 bases and J gave up 3 bases; unmatched junction bases: 2. The CDR3 totals 14 residues. Germline assignment: CDR1 SGHRS and CDR2 YFSETQ. Here the CDR3 DNA reads TGCGCCAGCAGCTTGGGACAGGGCGACTATGGCTACACCTTC. Translation: CASSLGQGDYGYTF.

The chain joins TRBV23-1 to TRBJ2-7, with 8 bases lining up with TRBD1. TRBV23-1 is an open reading frame whose function is uncertain. With 0 bases clipped from V and 4 bases from J, the junction kept 5 bases outside the gene matches. The CDR3 contains 15 residues. The DNA of the CDR3 is TGCGCCAGCAGTCAATCGGTCAGGGGGCGTTACGAGCAGTACTTC. Its translation: CASSQSVRGRYEQYF.

The chain is built from TRBV30 and TRBJ2-3; a possible D gene is TRBD2 (7 bases). Trimming cost V 0 bases and J 0 bases, with 13 bases left between them. CDR1 GTSNPN and CDR2 SVGIG come from the germline V gene (reference sequence). CDR3 length: 16 amino acids. CDR3 loop: CAWSVIRGGSTDTQYF. CDR3 bases: TGTGCCTGGAGTGTTATACGCGGGGGCAGCACAGATACGCAGTATTTT.

The rearrangement uses TRBV20-1 and TRBJ2-5, with a possible D match to TRBD1 (6 bases). Germline V lookup: CDR1 DFQATT, CDR2 SNEGSKA (reference sequence). V lost 6 bases, J lost 4 bases, and 9 bases lay in between. This CDR3 region has 11 residues. CDR3 in amino acids: CSADRLETQYF. CDR3 sequence (DNA): TGCAGTGCAGACAGGCTAGAGACCCAGTACTTC.

The chain combines TRBV2 with TRBJ2-4; 11 bases line up with TRBD2. This CDR3 is 16 amino acids long. Germline V gene data show CDR1 as SNHLY and CDR2 as FYNNEI. After removal of 6 bases from V and 5 bases from J, the junction contained 9 bases not matched to a gene. The chain's CDR3 is CASRYRQLAGENIQYF. The CDR3 DNA follows: TGTGCCAGCAGATATCGTCAACTAGCGGGAGAAAACATTCAGTACTTC.

The rearrangement joins TRBV5-1 to TRBJ2-1; D call uncertain. Germline values: CDR1 SGHRS, CDR2 YFSETQ. V was shortened by 2 bases and J by 13 bases, with 22 bases between the two germline ends. CDR3 length: 15 residues. The CDR3 DNA sequence: TGCGCCAGCAGCTTTCTAGAATCCCGTCCCGTCATCCAGTTCTTC. This codes for CASSFLESRPVIQFF.

V and J are TRBV6-1 and TRBJ1-1, with a tentative D call TRBD1 (5 bases). CDR1 and CDR2 (germline): MNHNS, SASEGT. Trimming removed 6 bases at V and 5 bases at J, with 13 bases between. CDR3 length: 13 residues. The CDR3 region is CASREPGATEAFF. In nucleotides, the CDR3 is TGTGCCAGCAGGGAGCCTGGGGCGACTGAAGCTTTCTTT.

Concerning this clone itself: Relative to the germline gene, one junction end is altered; a read error may explain this. The rearrangement links TRBV6-1 to TRBJ2-2, with D possibly called TRBD1 or TRBD2 (5 bases each). The CDR3 is 14 residues long. The germline V gene encodes CDR1 MNHNS and CDR2 SASEGT. The chain's CDR3 is CASSLGANTGELLF. CDR3 DNA sequence: TGTGCCAGCAGCTTAGGGGCAAACACCGGGGAGCTGCTTTTT.

This chain links TRBV30 with TRBJ1-1; no definite D call. Trimming removed 4 bases from V and 1 base from J, with 19 bases in between. The germline V gene encodes CDR1 GTSNPN and CDR2 SVGIG (reference sequence). CDR3 length: 16 amino acids. The CDR3 loop is CAWIKGLTGSNTEAFF. In DNA, the CDR3 is TGTGCCTGGATAAAGGGCCTGACGGGCTCGAACACTGAAGCTTTCTTT.

The chain carries TRBV29-1 and TRBJ1-4; D is possibly TRBD1 (5 bases). The CDR3 is 12 residues long. The V end was cut by 4 bases, the J end by 7 bases, with 10 bases between. From germline, CDR1 is SQVTM and CDR2 ANQGSEA. The CDR3 loop reads CSVALGGEKLFF. The CDR3, as DNA: TGCAGCGTTGCGTTGGGGGGTGAAAAACTGTTTTTT. Filled out from reference TRBV29-1 and TRBJ1-4, the complete variable domain reads SAVISQKPSRDICQRGTSLTIQCQVDSQVTMMFWYRQQPGQSLTLIATANQGSEATYESGFVIDKFPISRPNLTFSTLTVSNMSPEDSSIYLCSVALGGEKLFFGSGTQLSVL.

The chain employs TRBV5-1 and TRBJ2-5; no firm D call. Trimming removed 0 bases at V and 2 bases at J, with 11 bases between. CDR1 is SGHRS, CDR2 YFSETQ, per germline. The CDR3 extends over 15 amino acids. CDR3 sequence (DNA): TGCGCCAGCAGCTTGGCCAACAGAATTCAAGAGACCCAGTACTTC. It encodes CASSLANRIQETQYF.

V is TRBV19 and J is TRBJ2-2; possible D gene TRBD1, 6 bases. The germline CDR1 and CDR2 sequences are LNHDA and SQIVND (reference sequence). The germline V and J ends were trimmed by 6 bases and 2 bases, with 13 bases remaining between them. This CDR3 contains 15 residues. The CDR3 loop reads CASSTYRENTGELFF. CDR3 nucleotide sequence: TGTGCCAGTAGCACCTACAGGGAAAACACCGGGGAGCTGTTTTTT.

This clone was recorded only once. The chain has TRBV28 and TRBJ2-7, with D hard to call. The germline CDR1 and CDR2 sequences are MDHEN and SYDVKM. The CDR3 spans 14 residues. V was pared by 10 bases and J by 2 bases, with 18 bases between. CDR3 sequence: CATIGAPQAYEQYF. The CDR3 DNA reads TGTGCCACCATAGGCGCACCTCAGGCCTACGAGCAGTACTTC.